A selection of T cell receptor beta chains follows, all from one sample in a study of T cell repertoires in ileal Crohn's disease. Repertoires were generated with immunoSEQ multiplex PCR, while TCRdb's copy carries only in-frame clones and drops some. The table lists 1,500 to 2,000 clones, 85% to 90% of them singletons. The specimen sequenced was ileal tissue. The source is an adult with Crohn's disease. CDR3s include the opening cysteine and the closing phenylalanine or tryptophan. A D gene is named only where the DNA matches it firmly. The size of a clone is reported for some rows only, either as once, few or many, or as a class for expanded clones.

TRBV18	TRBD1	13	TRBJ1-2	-	TGTGCCAGCTCACCCGGACAGGGGGCTGGCTACACCTTC	CASSPGQGAGYTF
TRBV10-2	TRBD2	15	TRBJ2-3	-	TGCGCCAGCAGAGGCGGCGGGAGTAGCACAGATACGCAGTATTTT	CASRGGGSSTDTQYF
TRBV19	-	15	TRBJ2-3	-	TGTGCCAGTAGTATAGATCTTGGTGTGAGGGATACGCAGTATTTT	CASSIDLGVRDTQYF
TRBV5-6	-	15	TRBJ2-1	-	TGTGCCAGCAGCTTCGGTTGGCTAGCGTGGAATGAGCAGTTCTTC	CASSFGWLAWNEQFF
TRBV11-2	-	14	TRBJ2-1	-	TGTGCCAGCAGCTTAGACGGTGTGGCAGGCGAGCAGTTCTTC	CASSLDGVAGEQFF
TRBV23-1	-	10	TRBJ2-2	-	TGCGCCAGCGCGCGCGGGGAGCTGTTTTTT	CASARGELFF
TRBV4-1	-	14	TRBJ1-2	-	TGCGCCAGCAGCCATCGGGGCATTAACTATGGCTACACCTTC	CASSHRGINYGYTF
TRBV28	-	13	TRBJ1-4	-	TGTGCCAGCAAAGGGGCTCCTAATGAAAAACTGTTTTTT	CASKGAPNEKLFF
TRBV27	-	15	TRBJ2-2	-	TGTGCCAGCAGTAGCAACAGGGCGGGCACCGGGGAGCTGTTTTTT	CASSSNRAGTGELFF
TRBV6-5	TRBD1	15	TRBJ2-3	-	TGTGCCAGCAGTTACTCGGACAGGGGCACAGATACGCAGTATTTT	CASSYSDRGTDTQYF
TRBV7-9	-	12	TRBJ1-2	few	TGTGCCAGCAGCTTAGTCGAAATCGGCTACACCTTC	CASSLVEIGYTF
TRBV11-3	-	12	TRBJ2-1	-	TGTGCCAGCATGGGGGCCCGCAATGAGCAGTTCTTC	CASMGARNEQFF
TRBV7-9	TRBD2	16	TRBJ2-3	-	TGTGCCAGCAGCTTATCACTAGCGGGGGGCACAGATACGCAGTATTTT	CASSLSLAGGTDTQYF
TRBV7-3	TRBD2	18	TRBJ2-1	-	TGTGCCAGCAGCTTATTCGGGTCGGCGGGGGATGGGGGCAATGAGCAGTTCTTC	CASSLFGSAGDGGNEQFF
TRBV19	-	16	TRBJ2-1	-	TGTGCCAGTAGGATGGGGTATGGCGGGGCACCAGATGAGCAGTTCTTC	CASRMGYGGAPDEQFF